These T cell receptor beta chains were read from a single sample in a study of blood T cell repertoires in COVID-19. The data were produced by immunoSEQ multiplex PCR, yet TCRdb's version contains in-frame clones alone and is incomplete. The table shows nearly 80,000 clones, with less than 90% occurring only once. The sample comprised peripheral blood. The receptors stem from a man aged 50-59 years with acute or convalescent COVID-19. Both conserved end residues are part of each CDR3. Fields, in order: CDR3 protein, V gene, clone size, J gene. The size of a clone is reported for some rows only, either as once, few or many, or as a class for expanded clones.

CASSYHRESYNEQFF,TRBV6-5,NA,TRBJ2-1
CASSRGEGYTF,TRBV7-9,NA,TRBJ1-2
CASENGLAGRGETQYF,TRBV2,NA,TRBJ2-5
CASRDTGADTQYF,TRBV6-5,once,TRBJ2-3
CSRDRAGGNTIYF,TRBV27,NA,TRBJ1-3
CASSQDSSYNEQFF,TRBV4-3,NA,TRBJ2-1
CASSEGQGNQPQHF,TRBV18,NA,TRBJ1-5
CATSRLRGLTEQYF,TRBV15,NA,TRBJ2-7
CASGDRAGFTDTQYF,TRBV7-6,NA,TRBJ2-3
CASSLGQGDEQYF,TRBV12-3/TRBV12-4,NA,TRBJ2-7
CASSEISAGELFF,TRBV7-2,few,TRBJ2-2
CASSLDSRGTTDTQYF,TRBV7-8,NA,TRBJ2-3
CASNYGQGTTDTQYF,TRBV6-2/TRBV6-3,NA,TRBJ2-3
CASRYNNYGYTF,TRBV28,NA,TRBJ1-2
CATSRDRGTATDTQYF,TRBV15,NA,TRBJ2-3
CASSFSSGRNTGELFF,TRBV5-6,NA,TRBJ2-2
CASRTTGGTVYSF,TRBV12-3/TRBV12-4,NA,TRBJ1-2
CAISEQGTNEKLFF,TRBV10-3,NA,TRBJ1-4
CASSLDAQGGYTF,TRBV11-3,NA,TRBJ1-2
CASSVDGGNYGYTF,TRBV25-1,NA,TRBJ1-2
CASSEARGQGLFF,TRBV6-1,NA,TRBJ2-1
CSVEDPDRGYGYTF,TRBV29-1,once,TRBJ1-2
CASSPGTEPTGELFF,TRBV18,few,TRBJ2-2
CASSPLSPGNNSPLHF,TRBV18,NA,TRBJ1-6
CASSLLSGQETQYF,TRBV11-3,NA,TRBJ2-5
CASSYSRGGYEQYF,TRBV6-2/TRBV6-3,NA,TRBJ2-7
CASSLAQGGGYTF,TRBV11-2,NA,TRBJ1-2
CASSSQVPNEQFF,TRBV12-3/TRBV12-4,NA,TRBJ2-1
CASSYTGGDYGYTF,TRBV27,NA,TRBJ1-2
CASSRDRESGELFF,TRBV5-1,NA,TRBJ2-2
CASSIQDRDLYEQYF,TRBV7-2,few,TRBJ2-7
CASSQDGLNGPYGYTF,TRBV4-3,NA,TRBJ1-2
CASSLDRTTDTQYF,TRBV18,NA,TRBJ2-3
CASSESILTDTQYF,TRBV5-6,NA,TRBJ2-3
CASSSGLPAQHF,TRBV12-3/TRBV12-4,NA,TRBJ1-5
CASSLLQDDEQFF,TRBV7-9,NA,TRBJ2-1
CASSLRWSGEQYF,TRBV7-8,NA,TRBJ2-7
CASSPPLGDRGSPLHF,TRBV7-9,few,TRBJ1-6
CASSFRTSGRNEQYF,TRBV19,NA,TRBJ2-7
CASSQATGNQPQHF,TRBV3-1/TRBV3-2,NA,TRBJ1-5
CASSDTDRNTGELFF,TRBV6-5,few,TRBJ2-2
CASTQRGVQHREQFF,TRBV21-1,few,TRBJ2-1
CASSYAGIVLLYGYTF,TRBV6-2/TRBV6-3,NA,TRBJ1-2
CASSLTKNEKLFF,TRBV28,NA,TRBJ1-4
CASSPANYGYTF,TRBV9,NA,TRBJ1-2
CASSLQGREATDTQYF,TRBV5-1,NA,TRBJ2-3
CAWSPENQPQHF,TRBV30,NA,TRBJ1-5
CAWGTGLEGTQYF,TRBV30,NA,TRBJ2-5
CASSPSDRGRVGNQPQHF,TRBV7-8,NA,TRBJ1-5
CASSARAEQYF,TRBV28,few,TRBJ2-7